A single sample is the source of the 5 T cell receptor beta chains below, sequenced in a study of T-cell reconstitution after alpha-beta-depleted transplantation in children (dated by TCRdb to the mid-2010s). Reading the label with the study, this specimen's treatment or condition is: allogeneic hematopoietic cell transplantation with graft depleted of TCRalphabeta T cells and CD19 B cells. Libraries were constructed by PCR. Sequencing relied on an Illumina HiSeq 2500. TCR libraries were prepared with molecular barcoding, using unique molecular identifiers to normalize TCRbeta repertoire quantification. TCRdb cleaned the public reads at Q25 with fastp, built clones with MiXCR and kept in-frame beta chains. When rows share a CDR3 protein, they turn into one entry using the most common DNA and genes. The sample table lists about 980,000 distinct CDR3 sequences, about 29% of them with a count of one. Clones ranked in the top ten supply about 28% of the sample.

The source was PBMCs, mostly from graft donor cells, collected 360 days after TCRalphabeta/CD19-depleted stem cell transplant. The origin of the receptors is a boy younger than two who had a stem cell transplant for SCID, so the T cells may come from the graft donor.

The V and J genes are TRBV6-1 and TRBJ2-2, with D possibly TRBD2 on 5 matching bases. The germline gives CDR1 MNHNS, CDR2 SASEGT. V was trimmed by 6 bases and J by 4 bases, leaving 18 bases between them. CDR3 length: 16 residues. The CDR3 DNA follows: TGTGCCAGCAGACCCAGAGAGGGAGTATTCACCGGGGAGCTGTTTTTT. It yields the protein CASRPREGVFTGELFF.

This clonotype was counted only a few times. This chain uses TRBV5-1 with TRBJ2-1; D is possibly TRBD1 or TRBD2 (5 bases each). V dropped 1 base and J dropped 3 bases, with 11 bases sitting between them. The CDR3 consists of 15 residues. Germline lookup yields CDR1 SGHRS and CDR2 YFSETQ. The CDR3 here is CASSLNGDDYNEQFF. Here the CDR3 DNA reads TGCGCCAGCAGCTTGAACGGGGACGACTACAATGAGCAGTTCTTC.

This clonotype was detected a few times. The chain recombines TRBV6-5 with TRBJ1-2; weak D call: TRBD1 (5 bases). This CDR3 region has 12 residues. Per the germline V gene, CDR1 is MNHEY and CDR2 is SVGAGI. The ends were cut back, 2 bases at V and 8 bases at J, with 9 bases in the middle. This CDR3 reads CASSYGGLGYTF. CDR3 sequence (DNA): TGTGCCAGCAGTTACGGGGGTTTAGGCTACACCTTC.

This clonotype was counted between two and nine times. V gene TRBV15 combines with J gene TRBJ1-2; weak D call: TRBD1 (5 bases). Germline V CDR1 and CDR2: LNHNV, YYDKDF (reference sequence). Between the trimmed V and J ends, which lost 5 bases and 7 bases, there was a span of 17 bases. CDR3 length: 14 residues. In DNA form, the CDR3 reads TGTGCCACCAGCCCGGAGGGGAAGGCGGGTGGCTACACCTTC. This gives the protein CATSPEGKAGGYTF.

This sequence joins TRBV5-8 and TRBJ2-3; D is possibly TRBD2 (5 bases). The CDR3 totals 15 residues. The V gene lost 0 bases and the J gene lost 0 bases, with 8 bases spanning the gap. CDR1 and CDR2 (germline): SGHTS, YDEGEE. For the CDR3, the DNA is TGTGCCAGCAGCTTGGGGGGAGAGAGCACAGATACGCAGTATTTT. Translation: CASSLGGESTDTQYF.